The next 10 T cell receptor beta chains were all read from a single sample in a study of blood T cell repertoires in COVID-19. Here immunoSEQ multiplex PCR was the method, and the copy in TCRdb shows in-frame clones only, minus some. The table lists roughly 290,000 clones, around 89% of them singletons. The sample comprised peripheral blood. All receptors derive from a young man with acute or convalescent COVID-19.

The J gene is TRBJ2-7, the V gene TRBV18; 7 bases are shared with TRBD1. CDR1 and CDR2 from the germline V gene are KGHSH and LQKENI. The CDR3 consists of 15 residues. V trimming: 5 bases; J trimming: 13 bases; junction bases outside the gene matches: 20. CDR3: CASSANRDSSTPPYF. The CDR3 DNA follows: TGTGCCAGCTCAGCGAACCGGGACAGTTCTACCCCTCCCTACTTC.

This chain links TRBV28 with TRBJ1-2; no clear D gene. The CDR3 consists of 17 residues. The V end lost 5 bases, the J end lost 0 bases, and 19 bases lay between the germline ends. Germline V lookup: CDR1 MDHEN, CDR2 SYDVKM. The CDR3: CASSLPLGTETNYGYTF. The CDR3 DNA sequence: TGTGCCAGCAGTCTCCCCCTCGGAACAGAAACTAACTATGGCTACACCTTC.

The J gene is TRBJ2-1, the V gene TRBV5-1, with 15 bases fitting TRBD2. The trim removed 3 bases at V and 9 bases at J, leaving 4 bases unmatched. The CDR3 consists of 15 residues. The germline V gene has CDR1 SGHRS and CDR2 YFSETQ. The CDR3 sequence is CASSSGLAGGSEQFF. The CDR3 bases are TGCGCCAGCAGCTCGGGACTAGCGGGAGGAAGTGAGCAGTTCTTC.

Here the CDR3 reads CASSLGQPGTGELFF. The CDR3 DNA sequence: TGTGCCAGCAGCTTAGGGCAGCCGGGCACCGGGGAGCTGTTTTTT. The chain uses TRBV7-9 and TRBJ2-2; D gene unclear. CDR1 SEHNR and CDR2 FQNEAQ come from the germline V gene (reference sequence). The length of the CDR3 is 15 residues. The V end was cut by 1 base, the J end by 4 bases, with 10 bases between.

The chain links TRBV30 to TRBJ1-4; no reliable D call. The germline V gene encodes CDR1 GTSNPN and CDR2 SVGIG (reference sequence). V was cut by 0 bases and J by 4 bases, with 15 bases left in between. The CDR3 length is 16 residues. CDR3 protein: CAWSVRRSDGNEKLFF. The CDR3 DNA reads TGTGCCTGGAGTGTTCGTAGGAGTGATGGTAATGAAAAACTGTTTTTT. Drawing the rest from reference TRBV30 and TRBJ1-4, the complete variable domain is SQTIHQWPATLVQPVGSPLSLECTVEGTSNPNLYWYRQAAGRGLQLLFYSVGIGQISSEVPQNLSASRPQDRQFILSSKKLLLSDSGFYLCAWSVRRSDGNEKLFFGSGTQLSVL.

The genes are TRBV6-4 and TRBJ1-4; 10 bases map to TRBD1. The CDR3 has 15 residues. The V gene end was trimmed by 7 bases and the J gene end by 10 bases; junction bases not matched to a gene: 12. CDR1 is MRHNA and CDR2 is SNTAGT in the germline V gene. CDR3 region: CASTPQGQGTAKLFF. CDR3 sequence (DNA): TGTGCCAGCACCCCCCAGGGACAGGGGACGGCAAAACTGTTTTTT.

In its sample, this clone was seen a few times. The CDR3 loop reads CASSRQTSTDTQYF. For the CDR3, the DNA is TGTGCCAGCAGTAGACAGACTAGCACAGATACGCAGTATTTT. The chain couples TRBV27 to TRBJ2-3; a weak D match, TRBD1 (5 bases). Germline V gene sequence: CDR1 MNHEY, CDR2 SMNVEV (reference sequence). Trimming shortened V by 5 bases and J by 0 bases, and 9 bases separated the two germline ends. The CDR3 totals 14 residues.

The chain recombines TRBV5-1 with TRBJ2-7; 11 bases line up with TRBD2. The junction had 2 bases not matched to a gene; V was cut back by 3 bases and J by 3 bases. CDR1 is SGHRS, CDR2 YFSETQ, per germline. The CDR3 spans 14 residues. CDR3 sequence: CASSSTSGIYEQYF. DNA for the CDR3: TGCGCCAGCAGCTCGACTAGCGGGATCTACGAGCAGTACTTC.

The chain has TRBV18 and TRBJ2-1, with TRBD2 matching over 7 bases. Losses at the gene ends were 2 bases for V and 15 bases for J; bases not matched to a gene: 16. CDR1 and CDR2 from the germline V gene are KGHSH and LQKENI. This CDR3 contains 15 residues. The CDR3 spells CASSPEAGPGGIRFF. In nucleotides, the CDR3 is TGTGCCAGCTCACCAGAAGCGGGACCCGGTGGGATTCGGTTCTTC.

This sequence joins TRBV28 and TRBJ2-3; D may be TRBD1 (6 bases). V lost 6 bases and J lost 10, with 20 bases in between. CDR1 MDHEN and CDR2 SYDVKM come from the germline V gene. This CDR3 is built from 14 residues. The CDR3 sequence: CASSLSPGHMAQYF. The CDR3 bases are TGTGCCAGCAGCCTATCACCGGGACATATGGCGCAGTATTTT.